This T cell receptor beta chain appears in the sequencing data of a study of T cell changes during pregnancy in multiple sclerosis. TCRdb's table, derived via immunoSEQ multiplex PCR, lists solely in-frame clones and lacks some. This table has some 130,000 clones, 96% appearing once. There are 16 residues in the CDR3. The germline V gene has CDR1 SGHNT and CDR2 YENEEA. V lost 5 bases, J lost 1 base, and 16 bases lay in between. The chain uses TRBV11-3 and TRBJ2-3; possibly TRBD2 for D (7 bases). Material: peripheral blood, obtained after pregnancy. The TCR sequence derives from a female donor with multiple sclerosis, enrolled in a pregnancy study. Here the CDR3 DNA reads TGTGCCAGCAGCCCCCGACCGGGGGGCGGCACAGATACGCAGTATTTT. Translating it yields CASSPRPGGGTDTQYF.